The following is a T cell receptor beta chain sequence with its context. Its antigen is not identified. This sample was taken from a study of response to subunit inactivated influenza vaccine. A single record per CDR3 protein comes from TCRdb applying MiXCR to the RT-PCR reads. This sample has around 530,000 distinct CDR3 sequences, with 10% to 15% found just once. Study observations and caveats: Each seasonal influenza vaccination, the authors suggested, recruits few new T cells.

The V end was cut by 7 bases, the J end by 4 bases, with 10 bases between. This CDR3 contains 12 residues. This chain connects TRBV12-3 or TRBV12-4 to TRBJ2-5, with unresolved D. The receptor's source is a man in his fifties or sixties who received an inactivated influenza vaccine. Sequences were derived from PBMCs from blood, sampled on the day of vaccination. The CDR3 loop is CASTTPPETQYF. CDR3 nucleotide sequence: TGTGCCAGCACCACACCGCCAGAGACCCAGTACTTC.